What follows are 23 T cell receptor beta chains derived from one specimen sequenced in a study of neurological immune-mediated disorders. TCRdb itself ran the 5' RACE reads through MiXCR, one entry per CDR3 protein. The sample shows 87,000 or so distinct CDR3 sequences, roughly 4% of them seen only once. Material: PBMCs. The source is a woman aged 18-30 years with multiple sclerosis.

This clonotype has at least ten counts. J is TRBJ2-2 and V is TRBV20-1; weak D call: TRBD2 (6 bases). The CDR3 loop spans 16 amino acids. Trimming removed 1 base at V and 4 bases at J, with 16 bases between. Germline CDR1 reads DFQATT; CDR2 reads SNEGSKA (reference sequence). CDR3 nucleotides: TGCAGTGCTAGAGGAGGAGGAGGGGTACTCACCGGGGAGCTGTTTTTT. Translation: CSARGGGGVLTGELFF.

There are many counts of this clonotype. The gene calls are TRBV20-1 and TRBJ2-7, with 7 bases fitting TRBD2. The CDR3 is 14 residues long. The germline V gene has CDR1 DFQATT and CDR2 SNEGSKA (reference sequence). V lost 0 bases and J lost 1; bases outside the gene matches: 3. The CDR3 DNA sequence: TGCAGTGCTAGAGATCAAGCGGGATCCTACGAGCAGTACTTC. Its translation: CSARDQAGSYEQYF.

There are many counts of this clonotype. The V and J genes are TRBV7-2 and TRBJ2-7, with 8 bases lining up with TRBD2. V lost 6 bases and J lost 4; bases outside the gene matches: 5. CDR3 size: 13 residues. Germline values: CDR1 SGHTA, CDR2 FQGNSA. The CDR3 bases are TGTGCCAGCAGTTCTGGCGGGGGGTACGAGCAGTACTTC. This translates into CASSSGGGYEQYF.

This clonotype came up many times. The genes are TRBV6-1 and TRBJ1-5; 7 nucleotides align to TRBD1. This CDR3 has 17 amino acids. Germline V gene data show CDR1 as MNHNS and CDR2 as SASEGT. Trimming cost V 4 bases and J 4 bases; bases outside gene matches: 13. CDR3 in amino acids: CASSGDTTGVRNQPQHF. The CDR3, as DNA: TGTGCCAGCAGTGGAGACACCACAGGGGTTCGTAATCAGCCCCAGCATTTT.

This clonotype was counted at least ten times. V and J are TRBV6-5 and TRBJ2-7; a weak D match, TRBD1 (5 bases). Trimming removed 2 bases from V and 2 bases from J, with 13 bases in between. Germline loops: CDR1 MNHEY, CDR2 SVGAGI. This CDR3 spans 15 amino acids. The CDR3 is CASSYRNSGTYEQYF. The CDR3 DNA reads as TGTGCCAGCAGTTACAGGAACTCAGGGACCTACGAGCAGTACTTC.

This clonotype was observed at least ten times. The chain couples TRBV5-5 to TRBJ2-2; 8 bases map to TRBD1. Germline trimming cut 4 bases from V and 5 bases from J; bases unmatched to any gene: 1. This CDR3 has 13 amino acids. The germline V gene encodes CDR1 SGHKS and CDR2 YYEKEE (reference sequence). DNA of the CDR3: TGTGCCAGCAGCGGACAGGGAACCGGGGAGCTGTTTTTT. Residues: CASSGQGTGELFF.

Many counts were recorded for this clonotype. The rearrangement links TRBV5-1 to TRBJ1-4; maybe TRBD1 (5 bases). Germline V gene sequence: CDR1 SGHRS, CDR2 YFSETQ. The germline V and J ends were trimmed by 5 bases and 6 bases, with 32 bases remaining between them. The CDR3 is 20 amino acids. As DNA, the CDR3 is TGCGCCAGCAGTTATATCGGAGGGACGCCGAGGACGGATAAGGATGAAAAACTGTTTTTT. This encodes CASSYIGGTPRTDKDEKLFF.

The table lists this clonotype with many counts. This chain uses TRBV12-3 or TRBV12-4 with TRBJ2-3; D unresolved. V shed 5 bases and J shed 6 bases, with 6 bases lying between them. The CDR3 loop spans 11 amino acids. The CDR3 DNA sequence: TGTGCCAGCAGTCCCCGGGATACGCAGTATTTT. Translating it yields CASSPRDTQYF.

The sample holds many counts of this clonotype. V is TRBV20-1 and J is TRBJ1-5; maybe TRBD1 (5 bases). Per the germline V gene, CDR1 is DFQATT and CDR2 is SNEGSKA (reference sequence). The CDR3 totals 15 residues. V dropped 3 bases and J dropped 6 bases, with 18 bases sitting between them. The CDR3 DNA reads as TGCAGTGCTAGTGGGTTCAGGGACCGGGGTCAGCCCCAGCATTTT. Translating gives CSASGFRDRGQPQHF.

This clonotype was observed at least ten times. The V call is TRBV5-6, the J call TRBJ2-7, with D perhaps matching TRBD1 (5 bases). The V gene's germline CDR1 is SGHDT and CDR2 YYEEEE. Trimming took 0 bases from V and 2 from J, leaving 9 bases between them. This CDR3 contains 14 residues. CDR3 nucleotides: TGTGCCAGCAGCTTGGGCAGGGCAACCTACGAGCAGTACTTC. This gives the protein CASSLGRATYEQYF. Full variable domain (missing parts from reference TRBV5-6 and TRBJ2-7): DAGVTQSPTHLIKTRGQQVTLRCSPKSGHDTVSWYQQALGQGPQFIFQYYEEEERQRGNFPDRFSGHQFPNYSSELNVNALLLGDSALYLCASSLGRATYEQYFGPGTRLTVT.

The sample holds many counts of this clonotype. The chain couples TRBV18 to TRBJ2-7; 12 nucleotides match TRBD2. Trimming removed 2 bases from V and 5 bases from J; junction bases left unmatched: 10. The CDR3 is made up of 17 amino acids. Germline loops: CDR1 KGHSH, CDR2 LQKENI. The CDR3 nucleotides read TGTGCCAGCTCACCAACGGGGTCCGGACTAGCGGGAAACGAGCAGTACTTC. It translates to CASSPTGSGLAGNEQYF.

This clonotype was counted many times. This sequence joins TRBV13 and TRBJ2-7; the D gene is possibly TRBD2 (7 bases). CDR1 PRHDT and CDR2 FYEKMQ come from the germline V gene (reference sequence). The V end was cut by 4 bases, the J end by 3 bases, with 19 bases between. This CDR3 region has 16 residues. CDR3 amino acids: CASSSKGGARDYEQYF. CDR3 nucleotides: TGTGCCAGCAGCTCCAAGGGGGGGGCGCGAGACTACGAGCAGTACTTC.

This clonotype was counted ten times or more. The chain recombines TRBV7-2 with TRBJ1-1; 7 nucleotides agree with TRBD1. With V trimmed by 7 bases and J by 3 bases, 5 bases remained unmatched. The CDR3 runs to 13 residues. Germline values: CDR1 SGHTA, CDR2 FQGNSA. This chain's CDR3 is CASTRGSDTEAFF. CDR3 bases: TGTGCCAGCACCAGGGGGTCGGACACTGAAGCTTTCTTT.

This clonotype was observed at least ten times. The chain has TRBV6-5 and TRBJ2-1, with D hard to call. The V gene's germline CDR1 is MNHEY and CDR2 SVGAGI. V was trimmed by 6 bases and J by 1 base, leaving 10 bases between them. This CDR3 spans 14 amino acids. The CDR3 region is CASSRRESYNEQFF. DNA for the CDR3: TGTGCCAGCAGCCGAAGAGAGTCCTACAATGAGCAGTTCTTC.

This clonotype occurred many times. The genes are TRBV6-1 and TRBJ1-2; 7 nucleotides line up with TRBD1. V shed 7 bases, J shed 8 bases, and the junction held 13 bases outside the gene matches. This CDR3 region has 14 residues. Looked up from germline, CDR1 is MNHNS and CDR2 is SASEGT. Here the CDR3 reads CASIGGAGLGGYTF. CDR3 in DNA: TGTGCCAGCATAGGGGGCGCAGGCCTCGGAGGCTACACCTTC.

In its sample, this clonotype was seen many times. As DNA, the CDR3 is TGCAGTGCTAGTCGGTCAGAGAGACCCCAGTACTTC. It translates to CSASRSERPQYF. The chain joins TRBV20-1 to TRBJ2-5; the D is unclear. V lost 3 bases and J 9 bases, leaving 14 bases between the germline ends. The CDR3 is 12 amino acids. CDR1 and CDR2 (germline): DFQATT, SNEGSKA (reference sequence).

This clonotype was found many times. The CDR3 DNA reads TGCAGTGCGTCGTGGGGTGGCCACGAGCAGTACTTC. This sequence encodes CSASWGGHEQYF. This chain uses TRBV20-1 with TRBJ2-7; the D is unclear. Germline assignment: CDR1 DFQATT and CDR2 SNEGSKA (reference sequence). Trimming took off 6 bases at V and 5 bases at J, with 14 bases between the two ends. This CDR3 contains 12 residues.

This clonotype was counted at least ten times. This sequence joins TRBV10-3 and TRBJ2-1; perhaps TRBD2 as D (5 bases). V lost 6 bases and J lost 4, with 13 bases in between. There are 14 residues in the CDR3. From germline, CDR1 is ENHRY and CDR2 SYGVKD. Written as DNA, the CDR3 is TGTGCCATCAGCCGGGATCGACAATACAATGAGCAGTTCTTC. Protein: CAISRDRQYNEQFF.

This clonotype was observed many times. V and J are TRBV7-6 and TRBJ2-7; D perhaps matches TRBD1 (6 bases). Germline V gives CDR1 SGHVS, CDR2 FNYEAQ. CDR3 length equals 14 residues. V lost 5 bases, J lost 6 bases, and 17 bases lay in between. The CDR3 sequence is CASSPRGRGGEQYF. CDR3 nucleotides: TGTGCCAGCAGCCCCAGGGGCAGGGGTGGCGAGCAGTACTTC.

This clonotype was counted at least ten times. The chain uses TRBV4-3 and TRBJ1-2; D remains ambiguous. This CDR3 comprises 15 residues. V shed 0 bases and J shed 3 bases, with 11 bases lying between them. CDR1 and CDR2 (germline): LGHNA, YSLEER. The CDR3: CASSQDVSGYYGYTF. The CDR3 DNA reads as TGCGCCAGCAGCCAAGATGTATCAGGTTACTATGGCTACACCTTC.

This clonotype was counted at least ten times. This chain links TRBV20-1 with TRBJ2-2; 9 bases fit TRBD2. In germline, CDR1 is DFQATT, CDR2 SNEGSKA (reference sequence). Trimming took 0 bases from V and 2 from J; bases not matched to a gene: 7. CDR3 length: 17 amino acids. CDR3 region: CSARDERGALNTGELFF. DNA of the CDR3: TGCAGTGCTAGAGATGAGCGGGGGGCCCTAAACACCGGGGAGCTGTTTTTT.

This clonotype was found many times. The chain carries TRBV20-1 and TRBJ2-1; TRBD2 agrees at 9 bases. Germline V gives CDR1 DFQATT, CDR2 SNEGSKA (reference sequence). V lost 6 bases, J lost 0 bases, and 6 bases stayed unmatched. CDR3 length equals 15 residues. The CDR3 loop is CSALSGSGSYNEQFF. The DNA for the CDR3 is TGCAGTGCCCTTAGCGGGAGTGGCTCCTACAATGAGCAGTTCTTC.

This clonotype has at least ten counts. The rearrangement links TRBV6-4 to TRBJ2-3, with TRBD2 as a possible D gene (6 bases). The V end lost 0 bases, the J end lost 9 bases, and 10 bases lay between the germline ends. Looked up from germline, CDR1 is MRHNA and CDR2 is SNTAGT. The CDR3 consists of 13 residues. CDR3 in DNA: TGTGCCAGCAGTGACTCAGCGGAGGGCACGCAGTATTTT. Encoded protein: CASSDSAEGTQYF.